A single sample is the source of the 3 T cell receptor beta chains below, sequenced in a study of blood T cell repertoires in COVID-19. Generated by immunoSEQ multiplex PCR, the TCRdb table keeps only in-frame clones and is missing some. This table holds roughly 220,000 clones, 80% to 85% found once. The specimen sequenced was peripheral blood. The receptors here all came from a woman in her sixties with acute or convalescent COVID-19.

This rearrangement joins TRBV2 to TRBJ1-1; the match to TRBD1 covers 7 bases. Germline trimming cut 5 bases from V and 5 bases from J; bases unmatched to any gene: 11. CDR1 SNHLY and CDR2 FYNNEI come from the germline V gene. The CDR3 loop spans 15 amino acids. The CDR3 sequence: CASSKDREIRTEAFF. In DNA, the CDR3 is TGTGCCAGCAGTAAAGACAGGGAGATAAGGACTGAAGCTTTCTTT.

This chain links TRBV6-5 with TRBJ1-2, with D possibly being TRBD1 (6 bases). The CDR3 length is 13 residues. The germline CDR1 and CDR2 sequences are MNHEY and SVGAGI. V lost 4 bases and J lost 7, with 13 bases in between. The CDR3 DNA reads as TGTGCCAGCAGTTTTGGGGGCTCGAGTGGCTACACCTTC. It codes for CASSFGGSSGYTF.

This chain connects TRBV5-1 to TRBJ2-3; 7 bases match TRBD2. Germline values: CDR1 SGHRS, CDR2 YFSETQ. The CDR3 loop spans 19 amino acids. With 4 bases clipped from V and 0 bases from J, the junction kept 17 bases outside the gene matches. In nucleotides, the CDR3 is TGCGCCAGCAGCCCCGGAGGCGGGCTAGCGGACACTAGCACAGATACGCAGTATTTT. It encodes CASSPGGGLADTSTDTQYF. The full variable domain, its missing parts supplied by reference TRBV5-1 and TRBJ2-3, is KAGVTQTPRYLIKTRGQQVTLSCSPISGHRSVSWYQQTPGQGLQFLFEYFSETQRNKGNFPGRFSGRQFSNSRSEMNVSTLELGDSALYLCASSPGGGLADTSTDTQYFGPGTRLTVL.